The 20 T cell receptor beta chains listed next were all sequenced from one sample in a study of blood T cell repertoires in COVID-19. Sequencing was performed with immunoSEQ multiplex PCR; in TCRdb, only in-frame clones are kept and a portion is missing. The repertoire holds 90,000 or so clones, with 75% to 90% as singletons. Sequencing input: peripheral blood. These TCRs come from a man in his 60s with acute or convalescent COVID-19.

This chain connects TRBV10-1 to TRBJ1-4; D might be TRBD1 (6 bases). The germline V gene encodes CDR1 WNHNN and CDR2 SYGVQD (reference sequence). This CDR3 is 13 amino acids long. Trimming took 4 bases from V and 7 from J, leaving 10 bases between them. In DNA form, the CDR3 reads TGCGCCAGCAGTGGACAGGTAGGTGAAAAACTGTTTTTT. It specifies CASSGQVGEKLFF.

The V gene is TRBV5-1, the J gene TRBJ1-3; D perhaps matches TRBD1 (6 bases). V was pared by 2 bases and J by 4 bases, with 16 bases between. Germline lookup yields CDR1 SGHRS and CDR2 YFSETQ. CDR3 length: 16 amino acids. This CDR3 is CASSLRSAGAGNTIYF. In nucleotides, the CDR3 is TGCGCCAGCAGCTTACGTTCGGCAGGGGCAGGAAACACCATATATTTT.

The rearrangement links TRBV19 to TRBJ2-1; TRBD2 matches at 13 bases. V dropped 4 bases and J dropped 7; count of bases not matched to a gene: 10. The germline V gene encodes CDR1 LNHDA and CDR2 SQIVND (reference sequence). This CDR3 has 17 amino acids. The CDR3 here is CASSNPGLAGDKNEQFF. CDR3 in DNA: TGTGCCAGTAGTAACCCCGGACTAGCGGGAGACAAGAATGAGCAGTTCTTC.

The chain has TRBV7-2 and TRBJ1-4; maybe TRBD1 (6 bases). Trimming left V 0 bases short and J 1 base short, with 15 bases between. Germline V gene lookup returns CDR1 SGHTA and CDR2 FQGNSA. CDR3 length: 18 residues. The CDR3, as DNA: TGTGCCAGCAGCTTAGCGCTCGCCAGGGGTAGAACTAATGAAAAACTGTTTTTT. It is translated as CASSLALARGRTNEKLFF.

This clone was recorded only once. CDR3 coding DNA: TGCGCCAGCAGCTTCGGCAGGTCCGCTTTCTTT. Amino acid sequence: CASSFGRSAFF. The rearrangement links TRBV5-1 to TRBJ1-1; D is uncertain. V gave up 2 bases and J gave up 11 bases, with 10 bases separating them. The CDR3 spans 11 residues. Germline-derived CDR1 and CDR2 are SGHRS and YFSETQ.

The chain has TRBV7-2 and TRBJ1-1; D perhaps matches TRBD1 (5 bases). The CDR3 consists of 15 residues. V dropped 5 bases and J dropped 4 bases, with 17 bases sitting between them. Germline V gives CDR1 SGHTA, CDR2 FQGNSA. This CDR3 reads CASSPREGWGTEAFF. The DNA for the CDR3 is TGTGCCAGCAGCCCCCGGGAGGGGTGGGGCACTGAAGCTTTCTTT.

The V call is TRBV6-6, the J call TRBJ1-5; TRBD1 aligns across 9 bases. The trim removed 6 bases at V and 3 bases at J, leaving 9 bases unmatched. The CDR3 is 16 residues long. Per germline, CDR1 MNHNY and CDR2 SVGAGI (reference sequence). CDR3 residues: CASSLSGQGFNQPQHF. The DNA of the CDR3 is TGTGCCAGCAGCCTATCGGGACAGGGCTTCAATCAGCCCCAGCATTTT.

The chain carries TRBV7-2 and TRBJ2-3; no clear D gene. From germline, CDR1 is SGHTA and CDR2 FQGNSA. Trimming left V 3 bases short and J 1 base short, with 17 bases between. The CDR3 runs 17 residues. The CDR3 sequence is CASSFDLRGGRTDTQYF. CDR3 in DNA: TGTGCCAGCAGCTTCGACCTTAGAGGCGGCCGCACAGATACGCAGTATTTT.

The chain recombines TRBV11-2 with TRBJ1-4; D is unresolved. The ends were cut back, 5 bases at V and 7 bases at J, with 8 bases in the middle. The CDR3 consists of 12 residues. Germline V gives CDR1 SGHAT, CDR2 FQNNGV. The CDR3 spells CASSLIAEKLFF. The CDR3 DNA is TGTGCCAGCAGCCTAATAGCTGAAAAACTGTTTTTT. Using reference TRBV11-2 and TRBJ1-4 for the parts outside the CDR3, the full variable domain is EAGVAQSPRYKIIEKRQSVAFWCNPISGHATLYWYQQILGQGPKLLIQFQNNGVVDDSQLPKDRFSAERLKGVDSTLKIQPAKLEDSAVYLCASSLIAEKLFFGSGTQLSVL.

V is TRBV27 and J is TRBJ2-5; the match to TRBD2 covers 14 bases. The CDR3 sequence is 19 residues long. The germline gives CDR1 MNHEY, CDR2 SMNVEV (reference sequence). Germline trimming cut 5 bases from V and 5 bases from J; bases unmatched to any gene: 16. CDR3 sequence: CASSETGTSGSGQRETQYF. The CDR3 DNA follows: TGTGCCAGCAGTGAAACAGGGACTAGCGGGAGTGGGCAACGGGAGACCCAGTACTTC.

This sequence joins TRBV18 and TRBJ2-5, with a weak D call TRBD1 (7 bases). The CDR3 has 16 amino acids. Germline-derived CDR1 and CDR2 are KGHSH and LQKENI. Trimming stripped 1 base from V and 2 bases from J, with 14 bases between. The DNA of the CDR3 is TGTGCCAGCTCACCACGGGCGGGACAGTTACAAGAGACCCAGTACTTC. This gives the protein CASSPRAGQLQETQYF.

DNA of the CDR3: TGCGCCAGCAGCCAGGCAAGGACACGTCAAACGGGCTACACCTTC. Its protein is CASSQARTRQTGYTF. The V call is TRBV4-3, the J call TRBJ1-2, with D tentatively TRBD1 (5 bases). The V end was cut by 3 bases, the J end by 8 bases, with 19 bases between. CDR1 LGHNA and CDR2 YSLEER come from the germline V gene. The CDR3 is 15 amino acids.

J is TRBJ2-2 and V is TRBV30, with 7 bases identical to TRBD2. Trimming cost V 8 bases and J 1 base; bases outside gene matches: 7. The germline gives CDR1 GTSNPN, CDR2 SVGIG (reference sequence). The CDR3 runs to 14 residues. The chain's CDR3 is CAAQAGRNTGELFF. The CDR3 nucleotides are TGTGCCGCACAAGCGGGGAGGAACACCGGGGAGCTGTTTTTT.

The J gene is TRBJ1-2, the V gene TRBV4-3; D is perhaps TRBD1 (5 bases). V lost 0 bases, J lost 5 bases, and 10 bases lay in between. Germline CDR1 is LGHNA and CDR2 is YSLEER. This CDR3 spans 14 amino acids. CDR3 amino acids: CASSQDKGWYGYTF. CDR3 sequence (DNA): TGCGCCAGCAGCCAAGATAAGGGGTGGTATGGCTACACCTTC.

The genes are TRBV19 and TRBJ2-7; D is possibly TRBD1 (5 bases). CDR3 size: 15 residues. V was pared by 4 bases and J by 2 bases, with 15 bases between. Per the germline V gene, CDR1 is LNHDA and CDR2 is SQIVND (reference sequence). The CDR3 DNA reads as TGTGCCAGTAGTAGCAGACAGCTTACCCCCTACGAGCAGTACTTC. This translates into CASSSRQLTPYEQYF.

This chain uses TRBV29-1 with TRBJ1-5, with D uncertain. Between the trimmed V and J ends, which lost 3 bases and 6 bases, there was a span of 9 bases. The CDR3 is made up of 12 amino acids. Germline lookup yields CDR1 SQVTM and CDR2 ANQGSEA. CDR3: CSVEVTGQPQHF. The CDR3 DNA reads as TGCAGCGTTGAGGTCACGGGTCAGCCCCAGCATTTT.

The rearrangement links TRBV12-3 or TRBV12-4 to TRBJ2-1, with D maybe TRBD2 (6 bases). This CDR3 has 13 residues. The germline V and J ends were trimmed by 4 bases and 10 bases, with 14 bases remaining between them. CDR3: CASSSPWGEEQFF. As DNA, the CDR3 is TGTGCCAGCAGTTCACCCTGGGGGGAAGAGCAGTTCTTC.

The rearrangement joins TRBV21-1 to TRBJ2-3; the table's D gene call, TRBD2, was not cross checked with the DNA. TRBV21-1 is described as a pseudogene. The CDR3 is 17 residues long. CDR3 in DNA: TGTGCCAGCAGCAAAGGGGCGGGGGACTATAGCACAGATACGCAGTATTTT. The encoded protein is CASSKGAGDYSTDTQYF.

This clone was picked up one time. The chain carries TRBV19 and TRBJ2-2, with a weak D call TRBD2 (6 bases). Germline V gene lookup returns CDR1 LNHDA and CDR2 SQIVND (reference sequence). V was clipped by 6 bases and J by 9 bases, with 20 bases between them. This CDR3 has 15 amino acids. The chain's CDR3 is CASRSLAGSLRELFF. In nucleotides, the CDR3 is TGTGCCAGTAGGTCCCTTGCGGGGAGTCTCCGGGAGCTGTTTTTT. The whole variable domain, filled in from reference TRBV19 and TRBJ2-2, reads DGGITQSPKYLFRKEGQNVTLSCEQNLNHDAMYWYRQDPGQGLRLIYYSQIVNDFQKGDIAEGYSVSREKKESFPLTVTSAQKNPTAFYLCASRSLAGSLRELFFGEGSRLTVL.

The chain recombines TRBV7-9 with TRBJ1-4, with D perhaps TRBD1 (6 bases). This CDR3 is built from 14 residues. The germline V and J ends were trimmed by 6 bases and 4 bases, with 12 bases remaining between them. The germline V gene encodes CDR1 SEHNR and CDR2 FQNEAQ (reference sequence). The CDR3 coding sequence is TGTGCCAGCAGTTCGGGACAAAGTAATGAAAAACTGTTTTTT. This codes for CASSSGQSNEKLFF.